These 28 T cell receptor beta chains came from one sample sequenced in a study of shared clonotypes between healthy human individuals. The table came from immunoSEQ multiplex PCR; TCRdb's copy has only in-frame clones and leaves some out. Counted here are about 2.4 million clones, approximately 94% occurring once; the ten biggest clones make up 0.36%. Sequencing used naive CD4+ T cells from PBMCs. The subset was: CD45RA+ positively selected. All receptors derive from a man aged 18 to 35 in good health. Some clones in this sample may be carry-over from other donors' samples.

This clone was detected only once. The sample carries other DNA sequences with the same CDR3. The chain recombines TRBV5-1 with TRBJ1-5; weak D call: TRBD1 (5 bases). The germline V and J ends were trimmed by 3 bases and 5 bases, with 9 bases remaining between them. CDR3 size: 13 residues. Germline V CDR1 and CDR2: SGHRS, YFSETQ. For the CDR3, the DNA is TGCGCCAGCAGCTCCCAGGGAGATCAGCCCCAGCATTTT. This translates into CASSSQGDQPQHF.

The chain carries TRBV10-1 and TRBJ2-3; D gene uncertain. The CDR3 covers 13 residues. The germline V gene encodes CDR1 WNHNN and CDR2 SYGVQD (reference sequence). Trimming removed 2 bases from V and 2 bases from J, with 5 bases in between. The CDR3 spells CASSEPVTDTQYF. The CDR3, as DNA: TGCGCCAGCAGTGAGCCGGTCACAGATACGCAGTATTTT.

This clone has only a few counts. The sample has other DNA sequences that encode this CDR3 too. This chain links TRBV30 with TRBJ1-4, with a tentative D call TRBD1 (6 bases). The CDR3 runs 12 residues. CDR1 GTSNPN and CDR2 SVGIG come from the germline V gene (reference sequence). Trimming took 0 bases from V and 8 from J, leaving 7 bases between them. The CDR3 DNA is TGTGCCTGGAGTGTCCAGGGGGAAAAACTGTTTTTT. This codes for CAWSVQGEKLFF.

The CDR3 here is CASSLGQAQETQYF. The CDR3 region has the DNA TGTGCCAGCAGCCTAGGACAGGCCCAAGAGACCCAGTACTTC. The rearrangement joins TRBV7-3 to TRBJ2-5; 7 bases are a match to TRBD1. Trimming took 5 bases from V and 1 from J; bases not matched to a gene: 4. This CDR3 comprises 14 residues. The V gene's germline CDR1 is SGHTA and CDR2 FQGTGA.

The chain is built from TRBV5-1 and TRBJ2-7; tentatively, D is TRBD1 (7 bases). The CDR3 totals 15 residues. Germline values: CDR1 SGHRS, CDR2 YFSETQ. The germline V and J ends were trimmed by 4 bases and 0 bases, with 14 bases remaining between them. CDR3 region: CASSRGTASSYEQYF. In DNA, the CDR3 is TGCGCCAGCAGCCGGGGGACAGCGAGCTCCTACGAGCAGTACTTC.

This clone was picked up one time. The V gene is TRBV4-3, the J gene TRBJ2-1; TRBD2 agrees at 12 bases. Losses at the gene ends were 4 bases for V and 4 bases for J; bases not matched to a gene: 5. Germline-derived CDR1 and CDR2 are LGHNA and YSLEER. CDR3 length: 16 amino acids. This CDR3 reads CASSRLGTSGYNEQFF. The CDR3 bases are TGCGCCAGCAGCCGACTGGGGACTAGCGGGTACAATGAGCAGTTCTTC.

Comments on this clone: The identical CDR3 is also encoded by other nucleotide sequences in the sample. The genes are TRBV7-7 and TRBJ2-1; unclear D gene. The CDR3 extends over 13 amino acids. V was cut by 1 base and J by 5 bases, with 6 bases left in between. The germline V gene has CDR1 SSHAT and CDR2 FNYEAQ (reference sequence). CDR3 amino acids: CASSLGQDNEQFF. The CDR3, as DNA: TGTGCCAGCAGCTTAGGGCAGGACAATGAGCAGTTCTTC. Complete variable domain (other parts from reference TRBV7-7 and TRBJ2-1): GAGVSQSPRYKVTKRGQDVTLRCDPISSHATLYWYQQALGQGPEFLTYFNYEAQPDKSGLPSDRFSAERPEGSISTLTIQRTEQRDSAMYRCASSLGQDNEQFFGPGTRLTVL.

CDR3 sequence reads: CASSHNEQFF. CDR3 coding DNA: TGCGCCAGCAGTCACAATGAGCAGTTCTTC. J is TRBJ2-1 and V is TRBV4-1; D ambiguous. The V gene lost 6 bases and the J gene lost 5 bases, with 2 bases spanning the gap. Germline V gene lookup returns CDR1 MGHRA and CDR2 YSYEKL. The CDR3 runs to 10 residues.

Here the CDR3 DNA reads TGTGCCAGCAGAACGACAGGGAACACTGAAGCTTTCTTT. Residues: CASRTTGNTEAFF. The V call is TRBV7-3, the J call TRBJ1-1; tentative D call: TRBD1 (6 bases). V was trimmed by 6 bases and J by 1 base, leaving 9 bases between them. The CDR3 covers 13 residues. Germline lookup yields CDR1 SGHTA and CDR2 FQGTGA.

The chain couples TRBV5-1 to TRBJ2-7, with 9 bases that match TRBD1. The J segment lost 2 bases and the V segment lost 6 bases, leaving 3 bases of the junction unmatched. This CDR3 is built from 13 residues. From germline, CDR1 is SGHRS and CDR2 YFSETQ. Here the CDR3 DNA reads TGCGCCAGCACGGGACAGGGAACCTACGAGCAGTACTTC. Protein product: CASTGQGTYEQYF.

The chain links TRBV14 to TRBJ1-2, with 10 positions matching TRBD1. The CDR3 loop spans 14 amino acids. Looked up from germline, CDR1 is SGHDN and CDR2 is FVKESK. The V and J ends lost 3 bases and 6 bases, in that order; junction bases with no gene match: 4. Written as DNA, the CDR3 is TGTGCCAGCAGCCAGGGGACAGGGGATGATGGCTACACCTTC. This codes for CASSQGTGDDGYTF.

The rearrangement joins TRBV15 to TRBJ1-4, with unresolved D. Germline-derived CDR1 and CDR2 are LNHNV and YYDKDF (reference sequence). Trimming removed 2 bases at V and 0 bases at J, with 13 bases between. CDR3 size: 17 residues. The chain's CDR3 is CATSRRASVTTNEKLFF. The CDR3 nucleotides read TGTGCCACCAGCAGAAGGGCGTCAGTCACAACTAATGAAAAACTGTTTTTT.

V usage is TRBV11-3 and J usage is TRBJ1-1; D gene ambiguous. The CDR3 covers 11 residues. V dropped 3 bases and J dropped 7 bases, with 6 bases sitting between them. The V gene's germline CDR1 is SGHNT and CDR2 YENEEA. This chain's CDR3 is CASSFGGEAFF. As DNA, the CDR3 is TGTGCCAGCAGCTTTGGCGGTGAAGCTTTCTTT.

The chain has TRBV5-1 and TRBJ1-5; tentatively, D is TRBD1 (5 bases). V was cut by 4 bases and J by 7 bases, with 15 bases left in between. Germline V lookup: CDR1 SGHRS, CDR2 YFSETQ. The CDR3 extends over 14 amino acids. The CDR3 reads CASSSEGLGQPQHF. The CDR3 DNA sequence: TGCGCCAGCAGCAGCGAGGGGCTAGGGCAGCCCCAGCATTTT.

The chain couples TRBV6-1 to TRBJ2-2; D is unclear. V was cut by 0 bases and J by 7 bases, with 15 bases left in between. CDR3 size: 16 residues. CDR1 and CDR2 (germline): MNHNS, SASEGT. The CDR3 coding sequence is TGTGCCAGCAGTGAAGCTTTTGACCCTCGAGGCGGGGAGCTGTTTTTT. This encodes CASSEAFDPRGGELFF.

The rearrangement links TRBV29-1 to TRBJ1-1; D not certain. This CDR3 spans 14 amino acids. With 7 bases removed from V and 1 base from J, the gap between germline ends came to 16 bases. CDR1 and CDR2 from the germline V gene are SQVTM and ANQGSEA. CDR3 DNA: TGCAGCGGTTGTCTCAGGCTTAAGAACACTGAAGCTTTCTTT. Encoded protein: CSGCLRLKNTEAFF.

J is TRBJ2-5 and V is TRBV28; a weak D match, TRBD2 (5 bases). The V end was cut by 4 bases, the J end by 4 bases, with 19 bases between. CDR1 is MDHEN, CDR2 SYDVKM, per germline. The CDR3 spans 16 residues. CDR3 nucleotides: TGTGCCAGCAGTTACGACCGCCGAGTTGAGGGAGAGACCCAGTACTTC. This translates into CASSYDRRVEGETQYF.

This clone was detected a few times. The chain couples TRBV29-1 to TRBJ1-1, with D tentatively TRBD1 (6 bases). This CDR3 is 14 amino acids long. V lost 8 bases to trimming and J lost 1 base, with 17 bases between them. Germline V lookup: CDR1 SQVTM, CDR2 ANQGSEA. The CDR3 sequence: CSWAKVGANTEAFF. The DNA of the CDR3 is TGCAGCTGGGCCAAGGTGGGGGCGAACACTGAAGCTTTCTTT.

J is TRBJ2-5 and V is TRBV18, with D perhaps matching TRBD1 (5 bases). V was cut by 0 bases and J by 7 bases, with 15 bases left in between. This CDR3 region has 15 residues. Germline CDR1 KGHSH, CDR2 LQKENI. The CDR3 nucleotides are TGTGCCAGCTCACCACCCACGACAGTTGAAGGGACCCAGTACTTC. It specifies CASSPPTTVEGTQYF.

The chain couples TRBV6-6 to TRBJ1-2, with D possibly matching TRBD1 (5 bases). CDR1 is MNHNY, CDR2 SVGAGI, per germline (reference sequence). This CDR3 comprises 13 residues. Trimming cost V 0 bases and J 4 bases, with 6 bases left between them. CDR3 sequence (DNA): TGTGCCAGCAGTTACTCGGGGGGCTATGGCTACACCTTC. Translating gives CASSYSGGYGYTF.

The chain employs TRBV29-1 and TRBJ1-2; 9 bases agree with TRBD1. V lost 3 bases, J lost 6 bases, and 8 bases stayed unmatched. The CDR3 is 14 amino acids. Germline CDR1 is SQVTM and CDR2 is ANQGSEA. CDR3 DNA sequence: TGCAGCGTTGACAGTCCCGGGACAGGGAATGGCTACACCTTC. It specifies CSVDSPGTGNGYTF.

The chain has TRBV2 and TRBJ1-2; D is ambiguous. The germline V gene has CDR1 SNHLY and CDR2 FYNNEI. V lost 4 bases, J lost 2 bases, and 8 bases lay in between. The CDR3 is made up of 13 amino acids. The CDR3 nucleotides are TGTGCCAGCAGTGCAGGCAGAAACTATGGCTACACCTTC. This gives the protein CASSAGRNYGYTF.

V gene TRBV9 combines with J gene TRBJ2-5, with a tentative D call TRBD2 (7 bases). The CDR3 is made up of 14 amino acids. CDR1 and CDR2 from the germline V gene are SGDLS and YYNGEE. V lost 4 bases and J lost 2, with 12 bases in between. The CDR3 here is CASSPGGGQETQYF. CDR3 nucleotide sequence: TGTGCCAGCAGCCCGGGGGGCGGGCAAGAGACCCAGTACTTC.

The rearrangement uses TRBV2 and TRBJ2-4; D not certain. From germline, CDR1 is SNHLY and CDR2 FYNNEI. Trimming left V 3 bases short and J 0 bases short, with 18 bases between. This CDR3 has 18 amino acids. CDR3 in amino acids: CASSEGRRRSLAKNIQYF. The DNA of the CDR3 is TGTGCCAGCAGTGAGGGCCGGCGGAGATCCCTAGCCAAAAACATTCAGTACTTC.

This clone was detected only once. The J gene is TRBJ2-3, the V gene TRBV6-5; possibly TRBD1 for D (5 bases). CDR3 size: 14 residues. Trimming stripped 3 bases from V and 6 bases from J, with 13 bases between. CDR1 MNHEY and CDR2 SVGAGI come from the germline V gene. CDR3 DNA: TGTGCCAGCAGTTATTTCCAGGGCCTGGATACGCAGTATTTT. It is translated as CASSYFQGLDTQYF.

CDR3 sequence (DNA): TGTGCCAGCAGCTTAGAACGGGAGAGCAATGAGCAGTTCTTC. Translating it yields CASSLERESNEQFF. The chain links TRBV7-6 to TRBJ2-1; possibly TRBD2 for D (6 bases). The V gene's germline CDR1 is SGHVS and CDR2 FNYEAQ. V was clipped by 1 base and J by 6 bases, with 10 bases between them. This CDR3 has 14 residues.

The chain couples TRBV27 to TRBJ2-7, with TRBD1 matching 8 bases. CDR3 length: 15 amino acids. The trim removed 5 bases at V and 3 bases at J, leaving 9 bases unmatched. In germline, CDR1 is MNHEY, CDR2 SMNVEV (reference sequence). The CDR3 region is CASSTRTGQSYEQYF. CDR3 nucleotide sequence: TGTGCCAGCAGTACTCGGACAGGGCAAAGCTACGAGCAGTACTTC.

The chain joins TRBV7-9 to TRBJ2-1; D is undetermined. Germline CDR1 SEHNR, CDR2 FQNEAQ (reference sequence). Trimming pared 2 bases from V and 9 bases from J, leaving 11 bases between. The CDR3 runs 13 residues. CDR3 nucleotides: TGTGCCAGCAGCTTAAACATCGTAGGTGAGCAGTTCTTC. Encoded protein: CASSLNIVGEQFF.